Sequencing of this T cell receptor (beta chain) was carried out in a study of T-cell reconstitution after alpha-beta-depleted transplantation in children. The study's findings and limits: It was surviving recipient T cells and thymic progenitors that gave some patients high TCRbeta diversity at day 60. Diversity and T-cell counts at one year after transplant derived mostly from new T cells. Several hundred expanded graft clones reportedly supplied alpha-beta T cells about two months after transplant.

CDR3 length: 15 amino acids. V lost 3 bases, J lost 3 bases, and 11 bases lay in between. The germline CDR1 and CDR2 sequences are KGHDR and SFDVKD. Unique molecular identifiers were incorporated into the prepared TCRbeta library. TCRdb independently ran MiXCR on the PCR reads; one entry per CDR3 protein. The sample includes more than 200,000 distinct CDR3 sequences, about 25% of them seen just once. As for this clonotype: No antigen is known for it. A read error may explain this, as a much larger clone is one base away.

This TCR was sampled from a girl between 2 and 10 years old with Fanconi anemia, due to receive a stem cell transplant. The sample in question was PBMCs, obtained before TCRalphabeta/CD19-depleted stem cell transplant. The rearrangement joins TRBV24-1 to TRBJ2-1; D gene unclear. DNA of the CDR3: TGTGCCACCAGTGATCTCTGGGCGGACTACAATGAGCAGTTCTTC. The encoded protein is CATSDLWADYNEQFF.